The 22 T cell receptor beta chains below come from one sample, sequenced in a study of T cell repertoires in cytomegalovirus infection. No cognate antigen is known for these TCRs. One entry per CDR3 protein results from TCRdb running MiXCR on the reads. The sample lists about 330,000 distinct CDR3 sequences, about 35% occurring once. This sample comprised cultured PBMCs, obtained from culture after CMV antigen stimulation. Receptors were obtained from a human donor in good health (CMV status not recorded). Some clones in this sample may be carry-over from other donors' samples.

The chain joins TRBV7-2 to TRBJ1-1; 7 nucleotides match TRBD1. Germline V gives CDR1 SGHTA, CDR2 FQGNSA. J gave up 3 bases and V 7 bases, and 5 bases lay outside the gene matches. The CDR3 covers 13 residues. DNA of the CDR3: TGTGCCAGCACCCAACAGGGGTACACTGAAGCTTTCTTT. This encodes CASTQQGYTEAFF.

In its sample, this clonotype was seen a few times. The chain recombines TRBV29-1 with TRBJ2-6, with 12 bases identical to TRBD1. The CDR3 runs to 16 residues. The germline CDR1 and CDR2 sequences are SQVTM and ANQGSEA. J lost 1 base, V lost 6 bases, and 4 bases had no gene match. In DNA form, the CDR3 reads TGCAGCGTGTGGGGACAGGGGGCGTCTGGGGCCAACGTCCTGACTTTC. This translates into CSVWGQGASGANVLTF.

CDR3 region: CASSPLSMDTEAFF. The CDR3 DNA sequence: TGTGCCAGCAGCCCCCTATCGATGGACACTGAAGCTTTCTTT. The gene calls are TRBV4-2 and TRBJ1-1; D gene ambiguous. CDR1 and CDR2 (germline): LGHNA, YNFKEQ. The V end was cut by 4 bases, the J end by 3 bases, with 12 bases between. The CDR3 length is 14 residues.

Only a few counts were recorded for this clonotype. This chain connects TRBV6-2 or TRBV6-3 to TRBJ2-1; 11 bases map to TRBD2. Germline CDR1 reads MNHEY; CDR2 reads SVGEGT. V was pared by 7 bases and J by 3 bases, with 8 bases of the junction left unmatched. The CDR3 runs to 16 residues. This CDR3 reads CASIKIAGGNYNEQFF. CDR3 in DNA: TGTGCCAGCATTAAAATAGCGGGAGGGAACTACAATGAGCAGTTCTTC.

This clonotype was recorded a few times. The chain combines TRBV15 with TRBJ1-4; weak D call: TRBD1 (5 bases). Trimming took off 4 bases at V and 8 bases at J, with 23 bases between the two ends. Germline CDR1 LNHNV, CDR2 YYDKDF (reference sequence). The CDR3 has 17 amino acids. CDR3 bases: TGTGCCACCAGCACCAGTTTCCGGACAACCCTTAACGAAAAACTGTTTTTT. Translated: CATSTSFRTTLNEKLFF. The full variable domain, completed using reference TRBV15 and TRBJ1-4, is DAMVIQNPRYQVTQFGKPVTLSCSQTLNHNVMYWYQQKSSQAPKLLFHYYDKDFNNEADTPDNFQSRRPNTSFCFLDIRSPGLGDTAMYLCATSTSFRTTLNEKLFFGSGTQLSVL.

The CDR3 coding sequence is TGTGCCAGCAGCTACGGGACCGCTGAAGCTTTCTTT. Translating gives CASSYGTAEAFF. The genes are TRBV7-9 and TRBJ1-1; a possible D gene is TRBD1 (5 bases). CDR3 length: 12 amino acids. V lost 4 bases and J 6 bases, leaving 9 bases between the germline ends. Per germline, CDR1 SEHNR and CDR2 FQNEAQ (reference sequence).

J is TRBJ2-3 and V is TRBV28, with D unclear. This CDR3 comprises 15 residues. The germline gives CDR1 MDHEN, CDR2 SYDVKM. V lost 6 bases to trimming and J lost 2 bases, with 15 bases between them. The CDR3 loop is CASSPPNRPTDTQYF. The DNA for the CDR3 is TGTGCCAGCAGCCCGCCAAACCGCCCCACAGATACGCAGTATTTT. Together with reference TRBV28 and TRBJ2-3, the CDR3 gives the full variable domain: DVKVTQSSRYLVKRTGEKVFLECVQDMDHENMFWYRQDPGLGLRLIYFSYDVKMKEKGDIPEGYSVSREKKERFSLILESASTNQTSMYLCASSPPNRPTDTQYFGPGTRLTVL.

The genes are TRBV5-1 and TRBJ2-1, with TRBD2 identical over 13 bases. V was pared by 0 bases and J by 8 bases, with 17 bases of the junction left unmatched. CDR3 length: 20 residues. CDR1 is SGHRS, CDR2 YFSETQ, per germline. CDR3 region: CASSLEPGLAGLWGGHEQFF. The CDR3 DNA sequence: TGCGCCAGCAGCTTGGAACCGGGACTAGCGGGATTATGGGGAGGGCATGAGCAGTTCTTC.

This clonotype appeared a few times. The chain has TRBV7-2 and TRBJ1-1; D may be TRBD1 (5 bases). V lost 5 bases to trimming and J lost 5 bases, with 15 bases between them. This CDR3 is 14 amino acids long. Germline CDR1 is SGHTA and CDR2 is FQGNSA. CDR3: CASSLLGEGTEAFF. The CDR3 DNA is TGTGCCAGCAGCCTCTTGGGGGAAGGGACTGAAGCTTTCTTT.

This chain joins TRBV7-2 and TRBJ1-1; maybe TRBD1 (5 bases). There are 16 residues in the CDR3. Germline V gene sequence: CDR1 SGHTA, CDR2 FQGNSA. With 5 bases removed from V and 2 bases from J, the gap between germline ends came to 18 bases. In DNA form, the CDR3 reads TGTGCCAGCAGCCGCCGGGGTAGGGGCTATAACACTGAAGCTTTCTTT. As protein: CASSRRGRGYNTEAFF.

There are a few counts of this clonotype. In DNA form, the CDR3 reads TGCGCCAGCAGGGTAGGGGGCGGGACAGATACGCAGTATTTT. It specifies CASRVGGGTDTQYF. The rearrangement uses TRBV4-1 and TRBJ2-3, with TRBD1 identical over 7 bases. Germline V lookup: CDR1 MGHRA, CDR2 YSYEKL. J lost 3 bases, V lost 6 bases, and 6 bases had no gene match. The CDR3 is 14 residues long.

This clonotype was detected only a few times. V and J are TRBV7-2 and TRBJ2-5; no clear D gene. V was trimmed by 6 bases and J by 1 base, leaving 9 bases between them. Germline assignment: CDR1 SGHTA and CDR2 FQGNSA. The CDR3 consists of 13 residues. CDR3 DNA: TGTGCCAGCAGACCTAGGACCCAAGAGACCCAGTACTTC. It specifies CASRPRTQETQYF.

CDR3 nucleotide sequence: TGTGCCAGCAGCGAACGGGACAGGGAGAGGAGGGAGCTGTTTTTT. Amino acid sequence: CASSERDRERRELFF. The chain carries TRBV7-9 and TRBJ2-2; 9 nucleotides line up with TRBD1. CDR1 and CDR2 (germline): SEHNR, FQNEAQ (reference sequence). The CDR3 is made up of 15 amino acids. V was clipped by 5 bases and J by 9 bases; unmatched bases: 10.

This rearrangement joins TRBV4-1 to TRBJ2-3; 8 positions agree with TRBD2. There are 14 residues in the CDR3. Germline lookup yields CDR1 MGHRA and CDR2 YSYEKL. V shed 10 bases, J shed 4 bases, and the junction held 10 bases outside the gene matches. CDR3 in DNA: TGCGCCACTTCAGCGGGAGTCGGCGCAGATACGCAGTATTTT. Its protein is CATSAGVGADTQYF.

This chain joins TRBV7-2 and TRBJ2-7; tentatively, D is TRBD1 (5 bases). The CDR3 spans 14 residues. In germline, CDR1 is SGHTA, CDR2 FQGNSA. The V gene lost 5 bases and the J gene lost 7 bases, with 18 bases spanning the gap. The CDR3 DNA follows: TGTGCCAGCAGCCTAGGGGCCGGACCTCGGGAGCAGTACGTC. Translating gives CASSLGAGPREQYV.

V usage is TRBV15 and J usage is TRBJ1-6, with D unclear. V was trimmed by 3 bases and J by 5 bases, leaving 8 bases between them. Germline CDR1 reads LNHNV; CDR2 reads YYDKDF (reference sequence). CDR3 length: 14 amino acids. The DNA for the CDR3 is TGTGCCACCAGCAGTAGAGCGGATAATTCACCCCTCCACTTT. Translation gives CATSSRADNSPLHF.

The table lists this clonotype with a few counts. The chain has TRBV12-3 or TRBV12-4 and TRBJ1-2; D remains ambiguous. Trimming pared 1 base from V and 4 bases from J, leaving 10 bases between. There are 14 residues in the CDR3. CDR3 DNA sequence: TGTGCCAGCAGTTTAGACGGTGGGATCTATGGCTACACCTTC. This encodes CASSLDGGIYGYTF.

CDR3 coding DNA: TGTGCCATCAGGGCCGAAGCGGGAACTGAGCAGTTCTTC. As protein: CAIRAEAGTEQFF. The chain employs TRBV10-3 and TRBJ2-1; 7 bases are shared with TRBD2. The trim removed 6 bases at V and 9 bases at J, leaving 8 bases unmatched. The length of the CDR3 is 13 residues. CDR1 is ENHRY, CDR2 SYGVKD, per germline.

CDR3 protein: CASSFPGGRTEAFF. DNA for the CDR3: TGTGCCAGCAGCTTTCCCGGGGGGAGGACTGAAGCTTTCTTT. This chain joins TRBV5-6 and TRBJ1-1; possible D gene TRBD1, 5 bases. Germline V CDR1 and CDR2: SGHDT, YYEEEE. Trimming left V 2 bases short and J 5 bases short, with 13 bases between. This CDR3 has 14 amino acids.

V is TRBV12-3 or TRBV12-4 and J is TRBJ1-2; D uncertain. The CDR3 consists of 16 residues. V was pared by 0 bases and J by 3 bases, with 14 bases between. CDR3 loop: CASSLAHGQVDYGYTF. Here the CDR3 DNA reads TGTGCCAGCAGTTTAGCGCATGGGCAGGTTGACTATGGCTACACCTTC.

V and J are TRBV2 and TRBJ2-3, with 7 bases lining up with TRBD2. Per germline, CDR1 SNHLY and CDR2 FYNNEI. The length of the CDR3 is 14 residues. Losses at the gene ends were 7 bases for V and 0 bases for J; bases not matched to a gene: 4. The CDR3 region is CASKAGPSTDTQYF. The CDR3 bases are TGTGCCAGCAAAGCGGGACCAAGCACAGATACGCAGTATTTT. Based on the CDR3 plus reference TRBV2 and TRBJ2-3, the full variable domain is EPEVTQTPSHQVTQMGQEVILRCVPISNHLYFYWYRQILGQKVEFLVSFYNNEISEKSEIFDDQFSVERPDGSNFTLKIRSTKLEDSAMYFCASKAGPSTDTQYFGPGTRLTVL.

This clonotype was observed many times. CDR3 in amino acids: CASSPGLAGIYEQYF. CDR3 in DNA: TGTGCCAGCAGTCCGGGACTAGCGGGGATCTACGAGCAGTACTTC. The V gene is TRBV12-3 or TRBV12-4, the J gene TRBJ2-7; 13 bases map to TRBD2. J gave up 3 bases and V 5 bases, and 4 bases lay outside the gene matches. This CDR3 contains 15 residues.